This TCR beta chain was identified in a study of control samples from healthy donors and cancer patients. Produced via immunoSEQ multiplex PCR; TCRdb's table is partial and in-frame only. The sample comprises tens of thousands of clones, about 82% of which are singletons, and roughly a fifth rests with the top ten. The CDR3 spans 15 residues. V was pared by 1 base and J by 7 bases, with 7 bases of the junction left unmatched. CDR1 and CDR2 from the germline V gene are SGHAT and FQNNGV. This TCR was sampled from a man aged 25 to 40 in good health. The rearrangement links TRBV11-2 to TRBJ2-1; 7 bases map to TRBD2. The sample comprised blood. CDR3 protein: CASSLGTSRGNEQFF. CDR3 nucleotide sequence: TGTGCCAGCAGCTTAGGGACTAGTCGGGGGAATGAGCAGTTCTTC.